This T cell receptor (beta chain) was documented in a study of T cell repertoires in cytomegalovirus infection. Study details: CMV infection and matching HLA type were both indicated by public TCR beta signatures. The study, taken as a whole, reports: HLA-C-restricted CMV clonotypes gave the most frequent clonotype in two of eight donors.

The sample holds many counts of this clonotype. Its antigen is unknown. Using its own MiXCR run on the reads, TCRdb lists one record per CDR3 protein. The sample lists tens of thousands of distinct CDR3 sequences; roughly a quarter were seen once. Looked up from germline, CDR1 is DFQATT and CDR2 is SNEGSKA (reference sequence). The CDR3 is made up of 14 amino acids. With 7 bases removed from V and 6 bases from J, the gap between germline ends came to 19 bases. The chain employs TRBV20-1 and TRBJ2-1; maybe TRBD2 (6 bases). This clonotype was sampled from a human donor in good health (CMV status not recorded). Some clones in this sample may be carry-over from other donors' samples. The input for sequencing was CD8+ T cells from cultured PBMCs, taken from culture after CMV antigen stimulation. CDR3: CSGGDSGSSNEQFF. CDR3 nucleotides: TGCAGTGGTGGGGACTCTGGGTCGAGCAATGAGCAGTTCTTC.